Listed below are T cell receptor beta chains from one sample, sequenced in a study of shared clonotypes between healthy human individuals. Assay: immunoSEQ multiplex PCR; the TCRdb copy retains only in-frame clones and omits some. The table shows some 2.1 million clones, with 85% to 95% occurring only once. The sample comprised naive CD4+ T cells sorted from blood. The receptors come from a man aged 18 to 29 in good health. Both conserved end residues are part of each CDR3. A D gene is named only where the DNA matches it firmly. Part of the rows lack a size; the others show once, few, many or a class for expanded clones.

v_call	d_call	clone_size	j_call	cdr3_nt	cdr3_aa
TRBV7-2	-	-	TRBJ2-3	TGTGCCAGCAGCTTCTTGGGGGGCGATACGCAGTATTTT	CASSFLGGDTQYF
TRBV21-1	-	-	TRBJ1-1	TGTGCCAGCAGCAAAGGGCCACTAAGGGGGGAGACTGAAGCTTTCTTT	CASSKGPLRGETEAFF
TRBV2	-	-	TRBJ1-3	TGTGCCAGCAGTGGACGGGACTCTGGAAACACCATATATTTT	CASSGRDSGNTIYF
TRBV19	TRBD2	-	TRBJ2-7	TGTGCCAGTAGTATAAGCTCAATGGCGGGAGGGCTCTACGAGCAGTACTTC	CASSISSMAGGLYEQYF
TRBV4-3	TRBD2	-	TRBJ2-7	TGCGCCAGCAGCCAAGAGCTTTCACTAGCGGGAGGGCCATACGAGCAGTACTTC	CASSQELSLAGGPYEQYF
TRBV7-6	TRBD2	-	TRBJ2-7	TGTGCCAGCAGCTTTCGGGGGGGGAGTCCCCACGAGCAGTACTTC	CASSFRGGSPHEQYF
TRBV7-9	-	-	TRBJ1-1	TGTGCCAGCAGCTCAACTCAAAAAGGGACCTGGGACACTGAAGCTTTCTTT	CASSSTQKGTWDTEAFF
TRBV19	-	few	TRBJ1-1	TGTGCCAGTGGAGTAGTCACTGAAGCTTTCTTT	CASGVVTEAFF
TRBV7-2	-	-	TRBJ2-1	TGTGCCAGCAGCCTTTGGACTACTAGCTCCTACAATGAGCAGTTCTTC	CASSLWTTSSYNEQFF
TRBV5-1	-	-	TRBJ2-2	TGCGCCAGCAGCTTGGTTCAAACGAACACCGGGGAGCTGTTTTTT	CASSLVQTNTGELFF
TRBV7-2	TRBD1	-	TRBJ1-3	TGTGCCAGCAGCTTAGTGCAGGGGGGTGGAAACACCATATATTTT	CASSLVQGGGNTIYF
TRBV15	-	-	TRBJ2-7	TGTGCCACCAGCCCGTTAGTCTCCGTGGGACAAAGAGTCGAGCAGTACTTC	CATSPLVSVGQRVEQYF
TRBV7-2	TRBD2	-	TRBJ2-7	TGTGCCAGCAGCTTCGGACTAGCGGGAGACGTTTCCCACGAGCAGTACTTC	CASSFGLAGDVSHEQYF
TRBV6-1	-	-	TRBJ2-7	TGTGCCAGCAGTCAGACGATTTACGAGCAGTACTTC	CASSQTIYEQYF
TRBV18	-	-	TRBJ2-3	TGTGCCAGCTCACCAATAAGGGGACGAGCCACAGATACGCAGTATTTT	CASSPIRGRATDTQYF
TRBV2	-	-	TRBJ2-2	TGTGCCAGCAGAGAGAGGGTCCCCAACACCGGGGAGCTGTTTTTT	CASRERVPNTGELFF
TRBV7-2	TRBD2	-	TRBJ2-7	TGTGCCAGCAGCTTAGAACTGACTAGCGGGGCCTACGAGCAGTACTTC	CASSLELTSGAYEQYF
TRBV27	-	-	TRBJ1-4	TGTGCCAGCAGTTTCAGGCCGGCAACTAATGAAAAACTGTTTTTT	CASSFRPATNEKLFF
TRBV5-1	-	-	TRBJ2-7	TGCGCCAGCAGCTTGGTCTCCACAGGGACTACCTACGAGCAGTACTTC	CASSLVSTGTTYEQYF
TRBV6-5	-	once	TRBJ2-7	TGTGCCAGCAGAGCCGGGACATCGAACTACGAGCAGTACTTC	CASRAGTSNYEQYF
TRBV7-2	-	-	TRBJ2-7	TGTGCCAGCAGCTTACAACAGGTCCTCTACGAGCAGTACTTC	CASSLQQVLYEQYF
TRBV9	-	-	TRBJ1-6	TGTGCCAGCAGAAATTCACCCCTCCACTTT	CASRNSPLHF
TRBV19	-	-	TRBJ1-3	TGTGCCAGTAGTATGGCAGCCGGAAACACCATATATTTT	CASSMAAGNTIYF
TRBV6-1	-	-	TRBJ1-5	TGTGCCAGCAGTGCAGTTGAGGGATTCAATCAGCCCCAGCATTTT	CASSAVEGFNQPQHF
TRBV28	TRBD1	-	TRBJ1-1	TGTGCCAGCAGTCCTCCGGGACAGCTCACTGAAGCTTTCTTT	CASSPPGQLTEAFF
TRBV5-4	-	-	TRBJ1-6	TGTGCCAGCAGCTTGGTACAGACTTCAAGCTCCTATAATTCACCCCTCCACTTT	CASSLVQTSSSYNSPLHF
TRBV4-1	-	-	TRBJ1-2	TGCGCCAGCAGCCCAGCCCTAGGACAGCTTTCGTCAACGGGCTATGGCTACACCTTC	CASSPALGQLSSTGYGYTF
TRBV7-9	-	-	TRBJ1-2	TGTGCCAGCAGCTTACCCCTCCTCTCACAGGGAAAAGCTAACTATGGCTACACCTTC	CASSLPLLSQGKANYGYTF
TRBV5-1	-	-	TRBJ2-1	TGCGCCAGCAGCTTGGAAGGTTTCTCCTACAATGAGCAGTTCTTC	CASSLEGFSYNEQFF
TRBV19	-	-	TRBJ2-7	TGTGCCAGTAGTGTCGGCCACGAGCAGTACTTC	CASSVGHEQYF
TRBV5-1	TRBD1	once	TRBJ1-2	TGCGCCAGCAGCTTGGATCTAGACAGGGTGGGATATGGCTACACCTTC	CASSLDLDRVGYGYTF
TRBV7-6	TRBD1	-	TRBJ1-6	TGTGCCAGCAGCAGAGGGACAGCTAATTCACCCCTCCACTTT	CASSRGTANSPLHF
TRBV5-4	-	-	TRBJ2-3	TGTGCCAGCAGCTTGGCAGGGGGGGGCGCAGATACGCAGTATTTT	CASSLAGGGADTQYF
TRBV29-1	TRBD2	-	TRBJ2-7	TGCAGCGTCGTTAGCGGGGGGGCCTCCTACGAGCAGTACTTC	CSVVSGGASYEQYF
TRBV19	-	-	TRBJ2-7	TGTGCCAGCCACCCTCCGGGGCTCCCGTACGAGCAGTACTTC	CASHPPGLPYEQYF
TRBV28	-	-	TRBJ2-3	TGTGCCAGCAGTTTACCTCAGGGGAACACAGATACGCAGTATTTT	CASSLPQGNTDTQYF
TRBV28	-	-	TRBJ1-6	TGTGCCAGCAGCCTTCCAGGCTATAATTCACCCCTCCACTTT	CASSLPGYNSPLHF
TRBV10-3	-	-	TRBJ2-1	TGTGCCAACGGTCGCGGGACACCAGGATACAATGAGCAGTTCTTC	CANGRGTPGYNEQFF